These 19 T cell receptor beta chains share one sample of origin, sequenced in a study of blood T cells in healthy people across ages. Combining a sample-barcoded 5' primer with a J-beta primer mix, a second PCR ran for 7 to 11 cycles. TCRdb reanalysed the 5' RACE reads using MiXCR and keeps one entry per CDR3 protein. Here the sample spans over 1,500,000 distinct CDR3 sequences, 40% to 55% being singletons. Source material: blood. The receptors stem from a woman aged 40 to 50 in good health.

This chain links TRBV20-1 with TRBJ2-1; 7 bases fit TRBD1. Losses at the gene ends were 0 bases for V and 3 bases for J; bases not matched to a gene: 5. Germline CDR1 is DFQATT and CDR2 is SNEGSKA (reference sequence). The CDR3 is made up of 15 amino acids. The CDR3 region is CSARDRGGSYNEQFF. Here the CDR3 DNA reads TGCAGTGCTAGAGATCGAGGGGGCAGCTACAATGAGCAGTTCTTC.

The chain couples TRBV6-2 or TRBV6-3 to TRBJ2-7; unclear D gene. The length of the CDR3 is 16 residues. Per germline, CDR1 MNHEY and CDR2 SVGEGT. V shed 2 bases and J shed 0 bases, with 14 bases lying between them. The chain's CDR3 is CASSYGGLAASYEQYF. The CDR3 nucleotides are TGTGCCAGCAGTTACGGCGGTCTGGCAGCCTCCTACGAGCAGTACTTC.

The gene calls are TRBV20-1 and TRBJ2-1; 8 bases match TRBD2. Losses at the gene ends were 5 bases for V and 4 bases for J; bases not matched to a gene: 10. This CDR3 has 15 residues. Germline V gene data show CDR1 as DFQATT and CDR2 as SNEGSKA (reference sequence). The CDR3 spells CSAPVSSGGYNEQFF. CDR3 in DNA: TGCAGTGCTCCCGTTTCATCGGGGGGGTACAATGAGCAGTTCTTC.

CDR3 nucleotide sequence: TGTGCCAGCAGCTTAGGTGGTAGCGGGGGGCGTTCAAATGAGCAGTTCTTC. Residues: CASSLGGSGGRSNEQFF. This chain links TRBV7-3 with TRBJ2-1; 10 bases agree with TRBD2. J was trimmed by 7 bases and V by 2 bases; bases with no gene match: 11. The CDR3 is 17 residues long. Germline-derived CDR1 and CDR2 are SGHTA and FQGTGA. The variable domain in full, completed from reference TRBV7-3 and TRBJ2-1, reads GAGVSQTPSNKVTEKGKYVELRCDPISGHTALYWYRQSLGQGPEFLIYFQGTGAADDSGLPNDRFFAVRPEGSVSTLKIQRTERGDSAVYLCASSLGGSGGRSNEQFFGPGTRLTVL.

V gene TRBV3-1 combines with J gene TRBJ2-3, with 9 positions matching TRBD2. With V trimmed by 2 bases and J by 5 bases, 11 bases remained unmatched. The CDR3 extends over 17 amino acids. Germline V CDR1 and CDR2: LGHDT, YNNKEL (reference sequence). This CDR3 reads CASSQNVAGAQRDTQYF. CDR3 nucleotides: TGTGCCAGCAGCCAAAATGTAGCGGGGGCGCAGCGAGATACGCAGTATTTT.

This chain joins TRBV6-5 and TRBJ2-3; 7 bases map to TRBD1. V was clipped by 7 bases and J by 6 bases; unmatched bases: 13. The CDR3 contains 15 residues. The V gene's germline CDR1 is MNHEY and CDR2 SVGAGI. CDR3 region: CASTESGQKADTQYF. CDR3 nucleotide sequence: TGTGCCAGCACCGAATCGGGACAGAAGGCGGATACGCAGTATTTT.

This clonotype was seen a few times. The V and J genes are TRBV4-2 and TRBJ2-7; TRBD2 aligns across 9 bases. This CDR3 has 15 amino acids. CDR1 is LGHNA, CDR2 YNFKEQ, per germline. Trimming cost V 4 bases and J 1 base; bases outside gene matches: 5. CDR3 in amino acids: CASSPSSGDSYEQYF. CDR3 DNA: TGTGCCAGCAGCCCCTCTAGCGGGGATTCCTACGAGCAGTACTTC.

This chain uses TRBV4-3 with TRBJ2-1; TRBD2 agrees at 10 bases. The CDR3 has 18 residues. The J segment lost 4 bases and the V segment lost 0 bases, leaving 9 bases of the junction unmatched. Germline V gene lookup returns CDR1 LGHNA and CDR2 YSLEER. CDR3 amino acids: CASSQEGLAGGTYNEQFF. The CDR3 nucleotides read TGCGCCAGCAGCCAAGAGGGGTTAGCGGGGGGTACTTACAATGAGCAGTTCTTC.

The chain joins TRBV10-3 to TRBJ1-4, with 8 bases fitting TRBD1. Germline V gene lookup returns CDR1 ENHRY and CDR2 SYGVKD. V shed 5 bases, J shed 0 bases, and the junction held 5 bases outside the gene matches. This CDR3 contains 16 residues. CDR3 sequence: CAISRTGTSTNEKLFF. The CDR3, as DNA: TGTGCCATCAGTAGGACAGGGACTTCAACTAATGAAAAACTGTTTTTT.

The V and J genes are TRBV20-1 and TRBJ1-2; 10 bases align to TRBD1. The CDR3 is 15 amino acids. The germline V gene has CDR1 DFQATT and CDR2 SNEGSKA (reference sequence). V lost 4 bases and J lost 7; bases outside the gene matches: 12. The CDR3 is CSATPGGQGIRGYTF. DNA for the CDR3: TGCAGTGCTACGCCGGGGGGACAGGGGATTCGTGGCTACACCTTC.

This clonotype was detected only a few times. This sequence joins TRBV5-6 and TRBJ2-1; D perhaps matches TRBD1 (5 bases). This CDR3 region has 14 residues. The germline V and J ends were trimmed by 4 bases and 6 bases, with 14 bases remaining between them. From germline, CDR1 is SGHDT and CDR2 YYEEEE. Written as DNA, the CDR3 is TGTGCCAGCAGCCACACCAGTCAGGGCAATGAGCAGTTCTTC. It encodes CASSHTSQGNEQFF.

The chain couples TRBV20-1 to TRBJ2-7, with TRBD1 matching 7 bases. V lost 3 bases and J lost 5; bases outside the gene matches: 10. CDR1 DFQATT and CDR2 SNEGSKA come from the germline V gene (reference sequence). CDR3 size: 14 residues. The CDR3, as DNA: TGCAGTGCTAGCGGGACAGATTCAATCCACGAGCAGTACTTC. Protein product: CSASGTDSIHEQYF.

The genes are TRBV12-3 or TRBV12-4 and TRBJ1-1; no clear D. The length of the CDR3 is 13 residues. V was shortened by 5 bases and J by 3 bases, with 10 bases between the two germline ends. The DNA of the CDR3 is TGTGCCAGCAGTGACGGGAGGGACACTGAAGCTTTCTTT. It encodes CASSDGRDTEAFF.

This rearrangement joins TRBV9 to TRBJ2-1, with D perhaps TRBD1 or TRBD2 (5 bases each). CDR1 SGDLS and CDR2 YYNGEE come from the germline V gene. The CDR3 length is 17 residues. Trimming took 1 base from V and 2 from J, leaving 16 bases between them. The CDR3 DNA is TGTGCCAGCAGCGTATCAGCCGAGACGGGGCCCTACAATGAGCAGTTCTTC. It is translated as CASSVSAETGPYNEQFF.

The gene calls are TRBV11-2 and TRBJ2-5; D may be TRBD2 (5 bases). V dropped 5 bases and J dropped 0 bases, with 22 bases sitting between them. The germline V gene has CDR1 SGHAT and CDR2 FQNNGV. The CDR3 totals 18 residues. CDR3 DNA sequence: TGTGCCAGCAGCCTAACGGCGAGAGGGATCGGGTACCAAGAGACCCAGTACTTC. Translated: CASSLTARGIGYQETQYF.

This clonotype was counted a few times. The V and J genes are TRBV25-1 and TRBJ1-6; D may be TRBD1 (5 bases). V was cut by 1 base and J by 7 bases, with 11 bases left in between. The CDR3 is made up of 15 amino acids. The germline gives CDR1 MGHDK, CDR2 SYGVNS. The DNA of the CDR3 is TGTGCCAGCAGTGAATGGGGCAGGGAAAATTCACCCCTCCACTTT. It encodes CASSEWGRENSPLHF.

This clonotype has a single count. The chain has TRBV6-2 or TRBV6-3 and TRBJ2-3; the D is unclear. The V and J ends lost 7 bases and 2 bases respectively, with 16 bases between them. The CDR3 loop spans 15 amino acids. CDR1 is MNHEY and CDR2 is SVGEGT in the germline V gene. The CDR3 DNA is TGTGCCAGCAAACTCCTGGGCAGTTCCACAGATACGCAGTATTTT. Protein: CASKLLGSSTDTQYF.

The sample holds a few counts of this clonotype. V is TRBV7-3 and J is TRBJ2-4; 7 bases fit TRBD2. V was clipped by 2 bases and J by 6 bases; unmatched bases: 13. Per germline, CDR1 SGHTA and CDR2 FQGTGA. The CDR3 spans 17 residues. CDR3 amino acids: CASSLSDTSDGANIQYF. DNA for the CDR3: TGTGCCAGCAGCTTATCGGACACTAGCGACGGGGCAAACATTCAGTACTTC.

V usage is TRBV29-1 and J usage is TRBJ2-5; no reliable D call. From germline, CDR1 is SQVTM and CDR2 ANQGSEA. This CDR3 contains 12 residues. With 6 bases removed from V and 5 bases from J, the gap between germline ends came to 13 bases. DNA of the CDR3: TGCAGCGTGAGAGACGGAAGGGAGACCCAGTACTTC. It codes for CSVRDGRETQYF. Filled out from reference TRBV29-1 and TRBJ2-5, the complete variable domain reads SAVISQKPSRDICQRGTSLTIQCQVDSQVTMMFWYRQQPGQSLTLIATANQGSEATYESGFVIDKFPISRPNLTFSTLTVSNMSPEDSSIYLCSVRDGRETQYFGPGTRLLVL.